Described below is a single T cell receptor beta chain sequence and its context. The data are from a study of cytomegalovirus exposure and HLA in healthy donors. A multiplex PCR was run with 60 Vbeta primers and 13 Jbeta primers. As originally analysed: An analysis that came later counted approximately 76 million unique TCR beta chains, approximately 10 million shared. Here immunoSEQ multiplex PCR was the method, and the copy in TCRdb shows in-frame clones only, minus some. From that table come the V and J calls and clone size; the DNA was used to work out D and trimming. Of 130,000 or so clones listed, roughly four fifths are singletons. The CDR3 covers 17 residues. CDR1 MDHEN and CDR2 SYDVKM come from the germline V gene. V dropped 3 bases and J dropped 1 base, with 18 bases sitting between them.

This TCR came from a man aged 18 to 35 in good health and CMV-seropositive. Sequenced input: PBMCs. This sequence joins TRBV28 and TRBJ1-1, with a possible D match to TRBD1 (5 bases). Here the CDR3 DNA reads TGTGCCAGCAGTTTGTACCCTGATACAGGATCGAACACTGAAGCTTTCTTT. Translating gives CASSLYPDTGSNTEAFF.